This T cell receptor (beta chain) comes out of a study of cytomegalovirus exposure and HLA in healthy donors. Researchers ran the PCR with 60 Vbeta and 13 Jbeta primers. This table comes from immunoSEQ multiplex PCR, and its TCRdb copy is limited to in-frame clones, with some not included. The repertoire has 150,000 to 200,000 clones, roughly 87% of them found once; the top ten carry under 0.6%. The CDR3 contains 18 residues. CDR1 is SGHDT, CDR2 YYEEEE, per germline. The V gene end was trimmed by 5 bases and the J gene end by 0 bases; junction bases not matched to a gene: 9. This clone has more than one count but fewer than ten.

This chain connects TRBV5-6 to TRBJ2-3; 13 nucleotides align to TRBD2. The origin of this receptor is a woman aged 50 to 60 in good health and CMV-seronegative. Sequencing was carried out using PBMCs. The CDR3 coding sequence is TGTGCCAGCAGACTAGCGGGGGGGCCGGCGCATAGCACAGATACGCAGTATTTT. It is translated as CASRLAGGPAHSTDTQYF.